The following is a T cell receptor beta chain sequence with its context. This sample was taken from a study of blood T cell repertoires in COVID-19. Study in general: Sites across the United States, Italy and Spain contributed samples from acute and convalescent COVID-19.

J was trimmed by 2 bases and V by 8 bases; bases with no gene match: 6. Germline CDR1 and CDR2: LNHDA and SQIVND (reference sequence). CDR3 size: 14 residues. Sequenced by immunoSEQ multiplex PCR; TCRdb stores in-frame clones only, minus some. This sample carries around 140,000 clones, more than 75% of them seen once, and the ten largest clones take approximately 40%. V usage is TRBV19 and J usage is TRBJ2-3, with TRBD2 matching 8 bases. This TCR was recovered from a man aged 45-65 years who had recovered from COVID-19. The sample consisted of peripheral blood. The CDR3: CASGSGGLTDTQYF. CDR3 coding DNA: TGTGCCAGTGGGAGCGGGGGCCTCACAGATACGCAGTATTTT.